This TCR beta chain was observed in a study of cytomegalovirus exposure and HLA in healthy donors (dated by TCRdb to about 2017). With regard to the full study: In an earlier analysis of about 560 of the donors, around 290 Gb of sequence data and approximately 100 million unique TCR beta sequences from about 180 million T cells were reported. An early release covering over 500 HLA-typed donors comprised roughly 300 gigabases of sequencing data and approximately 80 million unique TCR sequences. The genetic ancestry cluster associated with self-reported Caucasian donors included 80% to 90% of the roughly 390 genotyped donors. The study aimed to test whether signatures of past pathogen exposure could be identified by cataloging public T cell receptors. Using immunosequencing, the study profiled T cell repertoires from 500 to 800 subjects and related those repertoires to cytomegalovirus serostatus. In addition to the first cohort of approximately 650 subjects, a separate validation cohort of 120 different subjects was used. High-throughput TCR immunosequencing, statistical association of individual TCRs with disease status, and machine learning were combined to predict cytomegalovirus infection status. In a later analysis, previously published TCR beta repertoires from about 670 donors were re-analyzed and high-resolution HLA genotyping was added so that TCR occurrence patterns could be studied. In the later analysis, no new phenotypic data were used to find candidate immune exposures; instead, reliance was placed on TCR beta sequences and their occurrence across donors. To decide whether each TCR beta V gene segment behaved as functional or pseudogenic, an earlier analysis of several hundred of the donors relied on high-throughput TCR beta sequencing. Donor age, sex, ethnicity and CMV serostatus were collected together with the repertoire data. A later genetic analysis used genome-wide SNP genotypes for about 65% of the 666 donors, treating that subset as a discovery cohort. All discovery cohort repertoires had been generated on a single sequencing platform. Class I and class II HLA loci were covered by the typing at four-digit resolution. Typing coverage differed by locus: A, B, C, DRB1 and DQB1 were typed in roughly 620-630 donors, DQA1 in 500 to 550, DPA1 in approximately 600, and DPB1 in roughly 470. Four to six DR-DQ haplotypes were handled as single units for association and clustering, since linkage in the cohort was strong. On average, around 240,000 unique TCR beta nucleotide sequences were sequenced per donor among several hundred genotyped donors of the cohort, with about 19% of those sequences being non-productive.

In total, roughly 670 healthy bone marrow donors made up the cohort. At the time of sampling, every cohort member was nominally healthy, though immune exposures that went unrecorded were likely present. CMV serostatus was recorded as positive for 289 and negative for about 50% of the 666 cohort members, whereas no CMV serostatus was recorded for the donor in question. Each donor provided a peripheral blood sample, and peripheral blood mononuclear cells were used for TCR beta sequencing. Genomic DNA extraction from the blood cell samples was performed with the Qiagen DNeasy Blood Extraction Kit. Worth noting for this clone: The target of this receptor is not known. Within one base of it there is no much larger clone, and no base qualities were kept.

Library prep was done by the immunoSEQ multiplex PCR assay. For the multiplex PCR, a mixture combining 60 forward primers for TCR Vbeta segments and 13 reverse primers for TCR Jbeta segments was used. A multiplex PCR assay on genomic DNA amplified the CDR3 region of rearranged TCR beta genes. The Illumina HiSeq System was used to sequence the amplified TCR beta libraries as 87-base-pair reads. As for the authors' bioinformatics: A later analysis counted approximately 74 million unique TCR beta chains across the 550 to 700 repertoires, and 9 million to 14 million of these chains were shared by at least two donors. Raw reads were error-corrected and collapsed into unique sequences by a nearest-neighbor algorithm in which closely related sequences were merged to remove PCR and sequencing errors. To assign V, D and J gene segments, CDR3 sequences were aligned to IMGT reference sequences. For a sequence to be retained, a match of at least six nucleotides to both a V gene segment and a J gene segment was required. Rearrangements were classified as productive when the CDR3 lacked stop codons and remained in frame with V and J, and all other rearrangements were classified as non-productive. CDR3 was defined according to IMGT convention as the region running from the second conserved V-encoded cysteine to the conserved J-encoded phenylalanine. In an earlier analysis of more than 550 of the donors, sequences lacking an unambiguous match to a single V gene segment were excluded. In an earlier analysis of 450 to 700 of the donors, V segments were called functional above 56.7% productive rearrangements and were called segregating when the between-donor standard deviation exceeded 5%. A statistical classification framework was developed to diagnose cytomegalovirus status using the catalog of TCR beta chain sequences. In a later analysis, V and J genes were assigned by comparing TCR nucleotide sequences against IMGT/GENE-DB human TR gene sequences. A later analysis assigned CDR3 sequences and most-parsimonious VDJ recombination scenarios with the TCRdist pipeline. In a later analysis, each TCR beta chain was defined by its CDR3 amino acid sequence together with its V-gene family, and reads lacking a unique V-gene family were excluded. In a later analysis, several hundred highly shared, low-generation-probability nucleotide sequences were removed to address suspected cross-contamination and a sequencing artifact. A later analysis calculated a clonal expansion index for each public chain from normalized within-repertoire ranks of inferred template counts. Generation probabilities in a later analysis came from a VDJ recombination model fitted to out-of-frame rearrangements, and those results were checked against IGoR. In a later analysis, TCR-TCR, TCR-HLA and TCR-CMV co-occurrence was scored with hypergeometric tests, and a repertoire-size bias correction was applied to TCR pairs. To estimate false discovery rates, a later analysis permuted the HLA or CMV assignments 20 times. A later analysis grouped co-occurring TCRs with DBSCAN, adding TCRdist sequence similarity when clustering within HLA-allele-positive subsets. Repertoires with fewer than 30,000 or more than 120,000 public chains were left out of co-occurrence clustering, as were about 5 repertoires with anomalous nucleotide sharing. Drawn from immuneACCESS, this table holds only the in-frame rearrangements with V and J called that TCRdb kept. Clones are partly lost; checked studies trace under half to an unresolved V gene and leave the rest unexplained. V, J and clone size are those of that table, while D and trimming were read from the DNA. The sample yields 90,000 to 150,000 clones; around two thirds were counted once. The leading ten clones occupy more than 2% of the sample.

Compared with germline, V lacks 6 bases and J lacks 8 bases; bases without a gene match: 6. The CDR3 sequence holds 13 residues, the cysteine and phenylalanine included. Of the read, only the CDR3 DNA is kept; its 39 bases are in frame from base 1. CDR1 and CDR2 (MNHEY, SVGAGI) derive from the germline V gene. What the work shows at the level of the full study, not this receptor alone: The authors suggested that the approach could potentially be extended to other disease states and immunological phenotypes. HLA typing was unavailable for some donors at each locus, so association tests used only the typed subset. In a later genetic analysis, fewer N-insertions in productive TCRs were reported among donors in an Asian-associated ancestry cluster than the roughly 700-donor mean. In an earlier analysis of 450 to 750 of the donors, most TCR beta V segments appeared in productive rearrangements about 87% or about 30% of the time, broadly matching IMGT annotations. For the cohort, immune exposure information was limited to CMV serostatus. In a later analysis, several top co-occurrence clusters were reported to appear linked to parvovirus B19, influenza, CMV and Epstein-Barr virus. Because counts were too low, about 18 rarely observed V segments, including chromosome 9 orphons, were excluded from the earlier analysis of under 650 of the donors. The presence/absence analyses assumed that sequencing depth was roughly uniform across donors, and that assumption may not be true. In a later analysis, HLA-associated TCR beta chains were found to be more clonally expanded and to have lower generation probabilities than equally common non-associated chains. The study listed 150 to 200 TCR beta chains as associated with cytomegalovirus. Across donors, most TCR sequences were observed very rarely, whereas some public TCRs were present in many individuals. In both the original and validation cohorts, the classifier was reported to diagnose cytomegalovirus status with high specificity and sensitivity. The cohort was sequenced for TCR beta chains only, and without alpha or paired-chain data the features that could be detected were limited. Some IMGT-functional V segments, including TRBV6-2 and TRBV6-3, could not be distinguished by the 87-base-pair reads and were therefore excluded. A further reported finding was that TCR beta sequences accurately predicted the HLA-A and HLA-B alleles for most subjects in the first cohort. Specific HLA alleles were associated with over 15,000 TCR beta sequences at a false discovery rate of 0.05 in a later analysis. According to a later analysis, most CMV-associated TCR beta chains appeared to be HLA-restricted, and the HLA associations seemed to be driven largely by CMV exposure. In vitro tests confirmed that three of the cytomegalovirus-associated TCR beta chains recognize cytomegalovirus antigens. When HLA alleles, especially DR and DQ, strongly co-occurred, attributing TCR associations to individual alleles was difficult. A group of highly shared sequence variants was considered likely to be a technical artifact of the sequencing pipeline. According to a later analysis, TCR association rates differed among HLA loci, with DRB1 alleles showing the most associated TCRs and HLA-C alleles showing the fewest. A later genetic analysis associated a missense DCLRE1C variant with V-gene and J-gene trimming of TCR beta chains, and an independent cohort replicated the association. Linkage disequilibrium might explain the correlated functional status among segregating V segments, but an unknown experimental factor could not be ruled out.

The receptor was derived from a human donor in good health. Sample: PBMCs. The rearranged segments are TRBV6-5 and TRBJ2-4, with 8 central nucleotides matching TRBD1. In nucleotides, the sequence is TGTGCCAGCAGAGGACAGGGCTGGGACATTCAGTACTTC. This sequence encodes CASRGQGWDIQYF.